This TCR beta chain was sequenced during a study of blood T cell repertoires in COVID-19. Grouping used clinical history reported by participants in a survey and questionnaire. CDR1 is MGHRA and CDR2 is YSYEKL in the germline V gene. V lost 1 base and J 0 bases, leaving 8 bases between the germline ends. CDR3 length: 15 residues. Method: immunoSEQ multiplex PCR; TCRdb's copy keeps in-frame clones and lacks some. The sample holds approximately 390,000 clones; 87% are singletons and the top ten take 10%. The chain carries TRBV4-1 and TRBJ2-3; possibly TRBD2 for D (5 bases). Sequences were obtained from PBMCs or T cells enriched from blood (not recorded which). The clonotype originates from a woman between 50 and 59 years old who had recovered from COVID-19. The CDR3 DNA is TGCGCCAGCAGCCAAGTAGCGACTAGCACAGATACGCAGTATTTT. Translation: CASSQVATSTDTQYF.